These 21 T cell receptor beta chains originate from one sample sequenced in a study of technical replicates of blood from several donors. Clones were sequenced by immunoSEQ multiplex PCR, and TCRdb holds only the in-frame ones, with some missing. The table has under 85,000 clones, 93% seen once; the top ten hold less than 0.3%. Material for sequencing was T cells isolated from PBMCs. The receptors come from a human donor in good health.

This chain connects TRBV29-1 to TRBJ1-2, with TRBD1 identical over 7 bases. V lost 0 bases to trimming and J lost 3 bases; unmatched junction nucleotides: 13. The length of the CDR3 is 17 residues. CDR1 is SQVTM and CDR2 is ANQGSEA in the germline V gene. CDR3 amino acids: CSVEESPDRVQDYGYTF. The CDR3 nucleotides are TGCAGCGTTGAAGAGTCCCCCGACAGGGTACAGGACTATGGCTACACCTTC.

The chain uses TRBV6-5 and TRBJ2-1; 7 nucleotides match TRBD1. V lost 2 bases to trimming and J lost 4 bases; unmatched junction nucleotides: 5. The V gene's germline CDR1 is MNHEY and CDR2 SVGAGI. This CDR3 spans 15 amino acids. CDR3 amino acids: CASSYSTGQYNEQFF. CDR3 coding DNA: TGTGCCAGCAGTTACAGCACGGGACAGTACAATGAGCAGTTCTTC.

This clone was counted between two and nine times. The chain couples TRBV18 to TRBJ2-7; the D gene is possibly TRBD1 (5 bases). CDR1 is KGHSH, CDR2 LQKENI, per germline. With 2 bases removed from V and 3 bases from J, the gap between germline ends came to 14 bases. This CDR3 comprises 15 residues. CDR3 DNA: TGTGCCAGCTCACCAGTGCCCGACAGTTTCTACGAGCAGTACTTC. Its protein is CASSPVPDSFYEQYF. Supplemented by reference TRBV18 and TRBJ2-7, the full variable domain reads NAGVMQNPRHLVRRRGQEARLRCSPMKGHSHVYWYRQLPEEGLKFMVYLQKENIIDESGMPKERFSAEFPKEGPSILRIQQVVRGDSAAYFCASSPVPDSFYEQYFGPGTRLTVT.

The V call is TRBV6-1, the J call TRBJ1-1; D is unresolved. CDR3 size: 14 residues. V lost 7 bases, J lost 3 bases, and 15 bases lay in between. Germline-derived CDR1 and CDR2 are MNHNS and SASEGT. The CDR3 region is CASTEGITDTEAFF. The DNA of the CDR3 is TGTGCCAGCACCGAGGGTATCACAGACACTGAAGCTTTCTTT.

The V gene is TRBV18, the J gene TRBJ1-6; TRBD1 is a possible D gene (6 bases). With 0 bases removed from V and 10 bases from J, the gap between germline ends came to 10 bases. The CDR3 totals 14 residues. Germline CDR1 KGHSH, CDR2 LQKENI. The CDR3 is CASSPPDSWSPLHF. CDR3 in DNA: TGTGCCAGCTCACCACCGGACAGTTGGTCACCCCTCCACTTT. Full variable domain (missing parts from reference TRBV18 and TRBJ1-6): NAGVMQNPRHLVRRRGQEARLRCSPMKGHSHVYWYRQLPEEGLKFMVYLQKENIIDESGMPKERFSAEFPKEGPSILRIQQVVRGDSAAYFCASSPPDSWSPLHFGNGTRLTVT.

The genes are TRBV29-1 and TRBJ1-3, with TRBD1 identical over 9 bases. V lost 5 bases and J lost 0; bases outside the gene matches: 2. The V gene's germline CDR1 is SQVTM and CDR2 ANQGSEA. There are 14 residues in the CDR3. CDR3 region: CSVKTGGSGNTIYF. The CDR3 coding sequence is TGCAGCGTTAAGACAGGGGGCTCTGGAAACACCATATATTTT.

The chain employs TRBV11-2 and TRBJ1-2; D not certain. The CDR3 loop spans 15 amino acids. Deletions cut 2 bases from V and 3 bases from J, with 13 bases between. Germline CDR1 and CDR2: SGHAT and FQNNGV. In DNA form, the CDR3 reads TGTGCCAGCAGCTTATCCGGGATGTCTTACTATGGCTACACCTTC. Translation gives CASSLSGMSYYGYTF.

This chain connects TRBV10-1 to TRBJ2-7, with D unclear. This CDR3 has 14 residues. Trimming took off 0 bases at V and 6 bases at J, with 12 bases between the two ends. Germline V gene lookup returns CDR1 WNHNN and CDR2 SYGVQD (reference sequence). CDR3 sequence: CASSESIDHREQYF. As DNA, the CDR3 is TGCGCCAGCAGTGAGTCAATAGATCACCGCGAGCAGTACTTC.

The chain uses TRBV29-1 and TRBJ2-3; D gene uncertain. Looked up from germline, CDR1 is SQVTM and CDR2 is ANQGSEA. The CDR3 is 12 residues long. V was shortened by 2 bases and J by 2 bases, with 5 bases between the two germline ends. CDR3 sequence reads: CSVEQDTDTQYF. The CDR3 nucleotides read TGCAGCGTTGAACAGGACACAGATACGCAGTATTTT.

As regards this clone: An end of the junction differs from the germline gene, which may be a read error. This rearrangement joins TRBV11-2 to TRBJ1-4, with TRBD1 matching over 8 bases. CDR1 is SGHAT, CDR2 FQNNGV, per germline. CDR3 size: 13 residues. The CDR3: CDSSRDRNEKLFF. CDR3 DNA sequence: TGTGACAGCAGCAGGGACAGGAATGAAAAACTGTTTTTT.

This sequence joins TRBV11-2 and TRBJ1-6; no definite D call. V gave up 1 base and J gave up 3 bases, with 10 bases separating them. The CDR3 has 16 amino acids. The germline V gene has CDR1 SGHAT and CDR2 FQNNGV. The CDR3 here is CASSLASGYYNSPLHF. DNA of the CDR3: TGTGCCAGCAGCTTAGCTTCGGGGTACTATAATTCACCCCTCCACTTT.

V usage is TRBV7-9 and J usage is TRBJ2-5; the match to TRBD2 covers 10 bases. Germline-derived CDR1 and CDR2 are SEHNR and FQNEAQ (reference sequence). The trim removed 5 bases at V and 5 bases at J, leaving 8 bases unmatched. The CDR3 contains 15 residues. CDR3 in DNA: TGTGCCAGCAGCCAGGCTAGCGGGAGTCGCGAGACCCAGTACTTC. Encoded protein: CASSQASGSRETQYF.

The chain has TRBV27 and TRBJ2-3; a weak D match, TRBD1 (5 bases). V gave up 0 bases and J gave up 2 bases, with 9 bases separating them. The CDR3 contains 15 residues. From germline, CDR1 is MNHEY and CDR2 SMNVEV (reference sequence). CDR3 amino acids: CASSLSGPNTDTQYF. Written as DNA, the CDR3 is TGTGCCAGCAGTTTATCGGGGCCGAACACAGATACGCAGTATTTT.

The rearrangement uses TRBV29-1 and TRBJ2-3; 8 bases map to TRBD2. V lost 8 bases to trimming and J lost 1 base; unmatched junction nucleotides: 8. Germline-derived CDR1 and CDR2 are SQVTM and ANQGSEA. The length of the CDR3 is 14 residues. CDR3 sequence: CSISGAIGTDTQYF. CDR3 sequence (DNA): TGCAGCATTAGCGGGGCTATAGGCACAGATACGCAGTATTTT.

This clone was found a few times. The rearrangement links TRBV25-1 to TRBJ1-6, with 8 bases aligning to TRBD1. Germline V gives CDR1 MGHDK, CDR2 SYGVNS. The V and J ends lost 3 bases and 7 bases, in that order; junction bases with no gene match: 8. The CDR3 loop spans 16 amino acids. The CDR3 protein is CASSEPRGPWNSPLHF. The CDR3 DNA sequence: TGTGCCAGCAGTGAGCCCAGGGGGCCATGGAATTCACCCCTCCACTTT.

J is TRBJ2-1 and V is TRBV11-3; TRBD2 agrees at 15 bases. V trimming: 6 bases; J trimming: 9 bases; junction bases outside the gene matches: 9. The CDR3 is 16 amino acids. Germline lookup yields CDR1 SGHNT and CDR2 YENEEA. The CDR3 reads CASSLPGLAGGGEQFF. The CDR3 DNA reads as TGTGCCAGCAGTCTTCCGGGACTAGCGGGAGGTGGTGAGCAGTTCTTC.

The V call is TRBV4-1, the J call TRBJ1-2, with 9 bases aligning to TRBD1. This CDR3 is 15 amino acids long. Germline V gives CDR1 MGHRA, CDR2 YSYEKL. The J segment lost 8 bases and the V segment lost 0 bases, leaving 7 bases of the junction unmatched. The CDR3 protein is CASSQDWGGQGGYTF. Here the CDR3 DNA reads TGCGCCAGCAGCCAAGATTGGGGGGGACAGGGAGGCTACACCTTC.

The V gene is TRBV2, the J gene TRBJ2-2; TRBD1 aligns across 7 bases. V was clipped by 7 bases and J by 5 bases; unmatched bases: 7. The V gene's germline CDR1 is SNHLY and CDR2 FYNNEI. The CDR3 is 14 amino acids. The CDR3 DNA is TGTGCCAGCATGGGACAGCTTGAGACCGGGGAGCTGTTTTTT. Translated, it gives CASMGQLETGELFF. The entire variable domain, with the rest obtained from reference TRBV2 and TRBJ2-2, is as follows: EPEVTQTPSHQVTQMGQEVILRCVPISNHLYFYWYRQILGQKVEFLVSFYNNEISEKSEIFDDQFSVERPDGSNFTLKIRSTKLEDSAMYFCASMGQLETGELFFGEGSRLTVL.

The chain uses TRBV28 and TRBJ1-1; possible D gene TRBD1, 5 bases. Germline values: CDR1 MDHEN, CDR2 SYDVKM. Trimming pared 8 bases from V and 10 bases from J, leaving 29 bases between. This CDR3 has 16 residues. The CDR3 is CASVRGRNRPFGGAFF. CDR3 DNA sequence: TGTGCCAGCGTCCGCGGACGTAACAGGCCTTTTGGCGGAGCTTTCTTT.

The chain joins TRBV11-2 to TRBJ1-1; 7 nucleotides match TRBD1. Trimming removed 0 bases from V and 7 bases from J; junction bases left unmatched: 5. Germline assignment: CDR1 SGHAT and CDR2 FQNNGV. There are 14 residues in the CDR3. The CDR3: CASSLEVAGGEAFF. The CDR3 bases are TGTGCCAGCAGCTTAGAAGTTGCAGGGGGTGAAGCTTTCTTT.

The chain carries TRBV11-2 and TRBJ2-7; 13 nucleotides match TRBD2. The CDR3 consists of 17 residues. CDR1 and CDR2 (germline): SGHAT, FQNNGV. Trimming cost V 1 base and J 6 bases; bases outside gene matches: 9. The CDR3 DNA is TGTGCCAGCAGCTTAGGGACTAGCGGGAGCCGGTCCCTCGAGCAGTACTTC. It encodes CASSLGTSGSRSLEQYF. Together with reference TRBV11-2 and TRBJ2-7, the CDR3 gives the full variable domain: EAGVAQSPRYKIIEKRQSVAFWCNPISGHATLYWYQQILGQGPKLLIQFQNNGVVDDSQLPKDRFSAERLKGVDSTLKIQPAKLEDSAVYLCASSLGTSGSRSLEQYFGPGTRLTVT.